This entry concerns a single T cell receptor (beta chain). Antigen specificity is unknown. The sample is drawn from a study of OX40 agonist ivuxolimab in advanced cancers. For the study at large: Three dose-escalation patients had partial responses: one with hepatocellular carcinoma and two with cutaneous melanoma.

The CDR3 runs 17 residues. Germline-derived CDR1 and CDR2 are LGHNA and YNFKEQ. V gave up 1 base and J gave up 6 bases; unmatched junction bases: 6. Some clones are missing from TCRdb's copy, which holds only in-frame ones; the method was immunoSEQ multiplex PCR. The table has approximately 56,000 clones, 75% to 90% seen once. Notes on the study in general: Averaged across samples, CD8+ T cells carried more expanded clones than CD4+ did.

The source material was CD4+ or CD8+ T cells sorted from blood, sampled in a trial of the OX40 agonist ivuxolimab. The V gene is TRBV4-2, the J gene TRBJ2-2; 12 bases map to TRBD2. This receptor was identified in an adult with an advanced solid tumor such as melanoma, head and neck, liver or kidney cancer. The CDR3 DNA reads as TGTGCCAGCAGCCAAGGGCTAGCGGGGGGGCCTTCCGGGGAGCTGTTTTTT. Its protein product is CASSQGLAGGPSGELFF.